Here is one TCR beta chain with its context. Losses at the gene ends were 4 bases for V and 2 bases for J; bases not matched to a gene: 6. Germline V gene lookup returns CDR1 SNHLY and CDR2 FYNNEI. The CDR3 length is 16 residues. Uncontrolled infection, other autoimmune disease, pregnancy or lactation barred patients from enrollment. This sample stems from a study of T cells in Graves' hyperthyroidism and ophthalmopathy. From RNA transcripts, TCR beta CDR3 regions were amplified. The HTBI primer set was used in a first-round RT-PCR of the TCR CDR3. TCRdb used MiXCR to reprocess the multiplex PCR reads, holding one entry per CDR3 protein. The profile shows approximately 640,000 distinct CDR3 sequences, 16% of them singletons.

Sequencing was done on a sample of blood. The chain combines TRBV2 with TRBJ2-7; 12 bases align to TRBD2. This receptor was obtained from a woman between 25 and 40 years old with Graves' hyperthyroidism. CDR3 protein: CASSGGLAGTTYEQYF. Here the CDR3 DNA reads TGTGCCAGCAGTGGGGGACTAGCGGGCACAACCTACGAGCAGTACTTC.